The 24 T cell receptor beta chains below all came from one sample that was sequenced in a study of cytomegalovirus exposure and HLA in healthy donors. The PCR used 60 Vbeta and 13 Jbeta primers. Only in-frame clones appear in the TCRdb table, and some are missing; sequencing was by immunoSEQ multiplex PCR. The table shows about 160,000 clones, with roughly three quarters occurring only once. Sample: PBMCs. These receptors all come from a woman aged 40 to 55 in good health and CMV-seropositive.

The chain is built from TRBV6-5 and TRBJ2-1; 10 bases line up with TRBD2. The CDR3 covers 15 residues. CDR1 MNHEY and CDR2 SVGAGI come from the germline V gene. V shed 6 bases and J 5 bases; nucleotides not matched to a gene: 7. The DNA of the CDR3 is TGTGCCAGCAGAGAGCGGGGGGGCCCAAACAATGAGCAGTTCTTC. Translation gives CASRERGGPNNEQFF.

V is TRBV19 and J is TRBJ1-1; D unclear. The CDR3 covers 13 residues. Germline assignment: CDR1 LNHDA and CDR2 SQIVND (reference sequence). With 6 bases removed from V and 0 bases from J, the gap between germline ends came to 8 bases. Written as DNA, the CDR3 is TGTGCCAGTAGGAAAACGGTGAACACTGAAGCTTTCTTT. Protein sequence: CASRKTVNTEAFF.

The chain is built from TRBV5-4 and TRBJ1-2; no firm D call. The V gene lost 0 bases and the J gene lost 2 bases, with 5 bases spanning the gap. The CDR3 length is 13 residues. Germline loops: CDR1 SGHNT, CDR2 YYREEE (reference sequence). The CDR3 loop is CASSLEQNYGYTF. The DNA for the CDR3 is TGTGCCAGCAGCTTGGAACAGAACTATGGCTACACCTTC.

V usage is TRBV5-5 and J usage is TRBJ2-7, with D possibly being TRBD1 (6 bases). The CDR3 extends over 14 amino acids. Germline V gene sequence: CDR1 SGHKS, CDR2 YYEKEE (reference sequence). Trimming left V 2 bases short and J 4 bases short, with 13 bases between. The CDR3 loop is CASSFSQGRYEQYF. CDR3 DNA sequence: TGTGCCAGCAGCTTCTCTCAGGGGAGATACGAGCAGTACTTC.

This clone was counted once. The chain carries TRBV6-6 and TRBJ1-5, with D possibly matching TRBD1 (6 bases). Germline CDR1 and CDR2: MNHNY and SVGAGI (reference sequence). Trimming removed 8 bases at V and 3 bases at J, with 20 bases between. This CDR3 comprises 16 residues. CDR3 amino acids: CASCIGGAQNNQPQHF. For the CDR3, the DNA is TGTGCCAGCTGTATAGGGGGGGCGCAAAACAATCAGCCCCAGCATTTT.

The rearrangement joins TRBV6-1 to TRBJ1-1; TRBD1 matches at 12 bases. Germline V lookup: CDR1 MNHNS, CDR2 SASEGT. The ends lost 8 bases at V and 0 bases at J; junction bases unmatched: 4. The CDR3 covers 15 residues. CDR3 bases: TGTGCCAGCCGGGACAGGGGGCTCGTGAACACTGAAGCTTTCTTT. This codes for CASRDRGLVNTEAFF.

For this clone: Other DNA sequences from this sample encode an identical CDR3 as well. The chain is built from TRBV6-1 and TRBJ1-1; D is perhaps TRBD1 (5 bases). The CDR3 consists of 15 residues. Trimming took 0 bases from V and 4 from J, leaving 12 bases between them. CDR1 MNHNS and CDR2 SASEGT come from the germline V gene. CDR3 protein: CASSEAPQGITEAFF. The CDR3 region has the DNA TGTGCCAGCAGTGAAGCACCTCAGGGAATCACTGAAGCTTTCTTT.

This clone has only a few counts. V is TRBV7-8 and J is TRBJ2-1; 9 nucleotides align to TRBD1. Germline values: CDR1 SGHVS, CDR2 FQNEAQ. With 3 bases clipped from V and 9 bases from J, the junction kept 3 bases outside the gene matches. This CDR3 comprises 13 residues. The CDR3 coding sequence is TGTGCCAGCAGCTTTACAGGGGGCATTGAGCAGTTCTTC. This codes for CASSFTGGIEQFF.

This clone has a handful of counts. The J gene is TRBJ1-2, the V gene TRBV5-1; the match to TRBD1 covers 10 bases. The V gene's germline CDR1 is SGHRS and CDR2 YFSETQ. The CDR3 covers 15 residues. Germline trimming cut 2 bases from V and 3 bases from J; bases unmatched to any gene: 4. The CDR3: CASSFTGTGDYGYTF. CDR3 DNA: TGCGCCAGCAGCTTTACCGGGACAGGGGACTATGGCTACACCTTC.

V and J are TRBV6-5 and TRBJ2-5; TRBD1 is a possible D gene (5 bases). With the DNA end fitting TRBJ2-7 better, the J assignment may be wrong. Looked up from germline, CDR1 is MNHEY and CDR2 is SVGAGI. This CDR3 is 14 amino acids long. The CDR3 region has the DNA TGTGCCAGCAGTTACTCGGCAGGGCCGTACGAGCAGTACTTC. Protein: CASSYSAGPYEQYF.

This clone was seen a handful of times. Compared with germline, one end of the junction differs, possibly owing to a read error. The chain employs TRBV7-9 and TRBJ1-2; tentatively, D is TRBD1 (6 bases). The CDR3 sequence is 15 residues long. The V gene's germline CDR1 is SEHNR and CDR2 FQNEAQ (reference sequence). The CDR3 sequence: CSSSRTTGPSYGYTF. In DNA, the CDR3 is TGTTCCAGCAGCCGGACCACAGGGCCCTCCTATGGCTACACCTTC.

The chain combines TRBV4-2 with TRBJ2-1, with TRBD1 matching 7 bases. CDR3 length: 16 amino acids. J gave up 7 bases and V 3 bases, and 12 bases lay outside the gene matches. Germline-derived CDR1 and CDR2 are LGHNA and YNFKEQ. CDR3: CASSQDEAGGPNEQFF. The CDR3, as DNA: TGTGCCAGCAGCCAGGATGAGGCAGGGGGTCCTAATGAGCAGTTCTTC.

The sample holds a few counts of this clone. The chain uses TRBV28 and TRBJ2-4, with D perhaps matching TRBD2 (6 bases). Trimming stripped 3 bases from V and 10 bases from J, with 25 bases between. Germline CDR1 and CDR2: MDHEN and SYDVKM. CDR3 length: 17 amino acids. In nucleotides, the CDR3 is TGTGCCAGCAGTTTTGGAGGGTGGGGACCGACCTCGGGGATTCAGTACTTC. Protein product: CASSFGGWGPTSGIQYF.

The chain is built from TRBV19 and TRBJ2-7, with D tentatively TRBD1 (6 bases). The CDR3 length is 15 residues. Germline V gene lookup returns CDR1 LNHDA and CDR2 SQIVND (reference sequence). V was pared by 5 bases and J by 0 bases, with 14 bases between. The chain's CDR3 is CASSPGTFSSYEQYF. As DNA, the CDR3 is TGTGCCAGTAGTCCCGGGACATTTAGCTCCTACGAGCAGTACTTC. The full variable domain, with the rest looked up from reference TRBV19 and TRBJ2-7, is DGGITQSPKYLFRKEGQNVTLSCEQNLNHDAMYWYRQDPGQGLRLIYYSQIVNDFQKGDIAEGYSVSREKKESFPLTVTSAQKNPTAFYLCASSPGTFSSYEQYFGPGTRLTVT.

This clone has a handful of counts. The J gene is TRBJ1-1, the V gene TRBV4-3; maybe TRBD1 (5 bases). Germline V lookup: CDR1 LGHNA, CDR2 YSLEER. The CDR3 length is 13 residues. Deletions cut 1 base from V and 5 bases from J, with 8 bases between. CDR3: CASSQVGGTEAFF. The CDR3 region has the DNA TGCGCCAGCAGCCAAGTGGGGGGGACTGAAGCTTTCTTT.

The chain combines TRBV28 with TRBJ2-6; D is unresolved. V was clipped by 6 bases and J by 0 bases, with 3 bases between them. The CDR3 is 13 amino acids. Germline values: CDR1 MDHEN, CDR2 SYDVKM. This CDR3 is CASSYSGANVLTF. The CDR3, as DNA: TGTGCCAGCAGCTACTCTGGGGCCAACGTCCTGACTTTC.

The rearrangement uses TRBV16 and TRBJ1-1; D unresolved. The CDR3 is 13 amino acids. CDR1 is KGHSY and CDR2 is FQNENV in the germline V gene. Between the trimmed V and J ends, which lost 0 bases and 8 bases, there was a span of 10 bases. This CDR3 reads CASSQSTRGEAFF. CDR3 in DNA: TGTGCCAGCAGCCAATCGACGAGAGGCGAAGCTTTCTTT.

In its sample, this clone was seen a few times. The J gene is TRBJ2-3, the V gene TRBV7-2; D not certain. The CDR3 is made up of 17 amino acids. The germline V gene has CDR1 SGHTA and CDR2 FQGNSA. With 2 bases removed from V and 4 bases from J, the gap between germline ends came to 19 bases. The CDR3 sequence: CASSLRLRASQADTQYF. The CDR3 region has the DNA TGTGCCAGCAGCTTAAGGCTTCGAGCCAGTCAGGCAGATACGCAGTATTTT.

The gene calls are TRBV14 and TRBJ1-1; possibly TRBD1 for D (6 bases). The CDR3 totals 15 residues. Germline V gene lookup returns CDR1 SGHDN and CDR2 FVKESK. V lost 0 bases, J lost 14 bases, and 22 bases lay in between. The CDR3, as DNA: TGTGCCAGCAGCCAAGATTGGGGGTCGTCAGGGGCTCAGTTCTTT. Amino acids: CASSQDWGSSGAQFF.

This clone was seen a few times. The rearrangement joins TRBV13 to TRBJ2-5; D is perhaps TRBD1 (6 bases). Trimming shortened V by 5 bases and J by 2 bases, and 15 bases separated the two germline ends. CDR1 and CDR2 (germline): PRHDT, FYEKMQ (reference sequence). CDR3 length equals 15 residues. The CDR3 protein is CASSGARDTQETQYF. As DNA, the CDR3 is TGTGCCAGCAGCGGAGCCCGGGACACACAAGAGACCCAGTACTTC.

The chain joins TRBV29-1 to TRBJ1-2; D is undetermined. The germline V and J ends were trimmed by 6 bases and 4 bases, with 15 bases remaining between them. This CDR3 region has 13 residues. CDR1 and CDR2 from the germline V gene are SQVTM and ANQGSEA. The CDR3 nucleotides read TGCAGCGTGGAAAGACAAGGCCTCTATGGCTACACCTTC. Translated: CSVERQGLYGYTF.

As concerns this clone: The germline gene is not matched at one end of the junction; a read error may be the cause. The chain is built from TRBV7-9 and TRBJ2-5, with TRBD1 identical over 11 bases. The CDR3 totals 16 residues. The germline gives CDR1 SEHNR, CDR2 FQNEAQ (reference sequence). The CDR3 nucleotides are TGTTCCAGCAGCATGAGGGGACAGGGGGTTCGTGAGACCCAGTACTTC. It is translated as CSSSMRGQGVRETQYF.

The chain links TRBV5-4 to TRBJ2-3; D uncertain. CDR3 size: 14 residues. Germline lookup yields CDR1 SGHNT and CDR2 YYREEE (reference sequence). Trimming left V 4 bases short and J 4 bases short, with 13 bases between. Here the CDR3 DNA reads TGTGCCAGCAGCCGAATCTTAGTGGCAGATACGCAGTATTTT. Translating it yields CASSRILVADTQYF.

This chain connects TRBV7-2 to TRBJ1-3, with no clear D. The V gene's germline CDR1 is SGHTA and CDR2 FQGNSA. Trimming pared 3 bases from V and 4 bases from J, leaving 10 bases between. The CDR3 loop spans 14 amino acids. CDR3 loop: CASSFSVPGNTIYF. CDR3 nucleotide sequence: TGTGCCAGCAGCTTCAGCGTTCCGGGAAACACCATATATTTT.